These 5 T cell receptor beta chains were sequenced from one sample in a study of glioma-infiltrating T cells after dendritic cell vaccination. Data came from immunoSEQ multiplex PCR; TCRdb stores just in-frame clones and leaves some out. The sample consists of some 73,000 clones, over 75% of them appearing once. This specimen was blood, taken before dendritic cell vaccination. These receptors all stem from a human donor with glioblastoma.

This chain uses TRBV5-1 with TRBJ2-1, with 10 bases aligning to TRBD2. CDR3 length: 16 residues. Germline CDR1 SGHRS, CDR2 YFSETQ. V was pared by 2 bases and J by 5 bases, with 7 bases of the junction left unmatched. CDR3 sequence (DNA): TGCGCCAGCAGCTTCAGCCTAGCGGGGGCCGACAATGAGCAGTTCTTC. This codes for CASSFSLAGADNEQFF.

This rearrangement joins TRBV7-6 to TRBJ2-7; the match to TRBD2 covers 8 bases. Looked up from germline, CDR1 is SGHVS and CDR2 is FNYEAQ. Trimming took 5 bases from V and 5 from J; bases not matched to a gene: 8. There are 14 residues in the CDR3. CDR3 sequence: CASSLAGRGNEQYV. The DNA of the CDR3 is TGTGCCAGCAGCCTTGCCGGGAGGGGAAACGAGCAGTACGTC.

This clone occurred a few times. The chain combines TRBV9 with TRBJ2-5; tentatively, D is TRBD2 (6 bases). Germline CDR1 SGDLS, CDR2 YYNGEE. V was pared by 3 bases and J by 7 bases, with 16 bases between. CDR3 size: 14 residues. The CDR3 DNA follows: TGTGCCAGCAGCGCCCCCGTGGAGGGAGGGACCCAGTACTTC. As protein: CASSAPVEGGTQYF. The entire variable domain, with the rest obtained from reference TRBV9 and TRBJ2-5, is as follows: DSGVTQTPKHLITATGQRVTLRCSPRSGDLSVYWYQQSLDQGLQFLIQYYNGEERAKGNILERFSAQQFPDLHSELNLSSLELGDSALYFCASSAPVEGGTQYFGPGTRLLVL.

This chain links TRBV7-9 with TRBJ2-7, with 11 bases lining up with TRBD1. This CDR3 is built from 14 residues. Per germline, CDR1 SEHNR and CDR2 FQNEAQ (reference sequence). The junction had 4 bases not matched to a gene; V was cut back by 4 bases and J by 5 bases. Here the CDR3 DNA reads TGTGCCAGCAGCTCGTGGACAGGGGGCCACGAGCAGTACTTC. Translation gives CASSSWTGGHEQYF.

This chain joins TRBV7-3 and TRBJ2-5; 10 bases align to TRBD2. Germline lookup yields CDR1 SGHTA and CDR2 FQGTGA. The V gene end was trimmed by 1 base and the J gene end by 2 bases; junction bases not matched to a gene: 4. This CDR3 is 16 amino acids long. The CDR3 DNA reads TGTGCCAGCAGCTTAATGGCTAGCGGGGGACAAGAGACCCAGTACTTC. Encoded protein: CASSLMASGGQETQYF. The full variable domain, completed using reference TRBV7-3 and TRBJ2-5, is GAGVSQTPSNKVTEKGKYVELRCDPISGHTALYWYRQSLGQGPEFLIYFQGTGAADDSGLPNDRFFAVRPEGSVSTLKIQRTERGDSAVYLCASSLMASGGQETQYFGPGTRLLVL.